Listed here is a single T cell receptor (beta chain). Its antigen is unidentified. The V end was cut by 4 bases, the J end by 0 bases, with 14 bases between. Looked up from germline, CDR1 is SGDLS and CDR2 is YYNGEE. This CDR3 region has 15 residues. Only in-frame clones appear in the TCRdb table, and some are missing; sequencing was by immunoSEQ multiplex PCR. There are some 75,000 clones in the sample; around 90% occur only once, and 3% to 4% lies in the top ten. During the collection period, no donor immune events like infections were recorded. The data stem from a study of identifying expanded T cells in peripheral blood. Whole-study findings and limits: About 1.2 clones differed between technical replicates, versus about 16 and 19 over time. Clone count variance between roughly 2-week samples rose with total template count.

V usage is TRBV9 and J usage is TRBJ2-7, with D possibly TRBD1 on 5 matching bases. The clonotype was recovered from a person between 18 and 70 years old in good health. Sequencing used blood. In DNA form, the CDR3 reads TGTGCCAGCAGCCTCAGGGTTTTGCGCTCCTACGAGCAGTACTTC. Protein: CASSLRVLRSYEQYF.